The 20 T cell receptor beta chains reported below all come from one sample, sequenced in a study of regulatory T cells in long-lasting Graves disease. TCR beta libraries were built with iRepertoire HTBI primers and Arm-PCR of CDR3 regions. One entry per CDR3 protein results from TCRdb running MiXCR on the multiplex PCR reads. The table has around 460,000 distinct CDR3 sequences, less than 25% seen once. Indicated time point: persistent/refractory GD, antithyroid drugs over 5 years with positive TRAb. RNA isolated from PBMCs was used to make the TCR library. The material sequenced was peripheral blood mononuclear cells (PBMCs), taken when the disease was refractory, from a patient treated with antithyroid drugs. The receptor source for this set is a female donor with Graves disease.

The chain links TRBV30 to TRBJ2-7; the match to TRBD1 covers 8 bases. CDR1 GTSNPN and CDR2 SVGIG come from the germline V gene (reference sequence). This CDR3 has 14 amino acids. The J segment lost 3 bases and the V segment lost 0 bases, leaving 4 bases of the junction unmatched. CDR3 loop: CAWSVGQVLYEQYF. The CDR3 nucleotides are TGTGCCTGGAGTGTGGGACAGGTCCTCTACGAGCAGTACTTC.

The chain joins TRBV19 to TRBJ2-7; perhaps TRBD1 as D (5 bases). Germline-derived CDR1 and CDR2 are LNHDA and SQIVND (reference sequence). V lost 5 bases and J 5 bases, leaving 22 bases between the germline ends. This CDR3 is built from 16 residues. The CDR3 spells CASSPTAVSLGDEQYF. CDR3 sequence (DNA): TGTGCCAGTAGTCCAACAGCAGTCTCCTTAGGGGACGAGCAGTACTTC. The full variable domain, completed using reference TRBV19 and TRBJ2-7, is DGGITQSPKYLFRKEGQNVTLSCEQNLNHDAMYWYRQDPGQGLRLIYYSQIVNDFQKGDIAEGYSVSREKKESFPLTVTSAQKNPTAFYLCASSPTAVSLGDEQYFGPGTRLTVT.

This clonotype was seen a few times. The chain employs TRBV2 and TRBJ2-4; no clear D gene. The CDR3 covers 13 residues. Germline V gene data show CDR1 as SNHLY and CDR2 as FYNNEI. V dropped 5 bases and J dropped 8 bases, with 13 bases sitting between them. The CDR3 nucleotides read TGTGCCAGCAGTTCGGCGGATTCGGACATTCAGTACTTC. It is translated as CASSSADSDIQYF.

The V gene is TRBV5-1, the J gene TRBJ2-7; 9 bases agree with TRBD1. The CDR3 is 17 amino acids. Germline CDR1 SGHRS, CDR2 YFSETQ. V lost 4 bases, J lost 4 bases, and 15 bases stayed unmatched. This CDR3 reads CASSVYHRDRAFYEQYF. The DNA for the CDR3 is TGCGCCAGCAGCGTTTACCATCGGGACAGGGCGTTTTACGAGCAGTACTTC.

V usage is TRBV20-1 and J usage is TRBJ2-3, with a weak D call TRBD2 (6 bases). The CDR3 is 15 amino acids. Looked up from germline, CDR1 is DFQATT and CDR2 is SNEGSKA (reference sequence). The ends were cut back, 1 base at V and 2 bases at J, with 13 bases in the middle. The CDR3 here is CSARAYGGDTDTQYF. The CDR3 DNA reads TGCAGTGCTAGAGCCTACGGGGGTGACACAGATACGCAGTATTTT.

This clonotype was counted many times. The V and J genes are TRBV2 and TRBJ1-2; D call uncertain. Per germline, CDR1 SNHLY and CDR2 FYNNEI. The V gene lost 4 bases and the J gene lost 8 bases, with 11 bases spanning the gap. The CDR3 has 12 residues. The DNA for the CDR3 is TGTGCCAGCAGTGCTTACAGAAGCGGCTACACCTTC. Encoded protein: CASSAYRSGYTF. The whole variable domain, filled in from reference TRBV2 and TRBJ1-2, reads EPEVTQTPSHQVTQMGQEVILRCVPISNHLYFYWYRQILGQKVEFLVSFYNNEISEKSEIFDDQFSVERPDGSNFTLKIRSTKLEDSAMYFCASSAYRSGYTFGSGTRLTVV.

This clonotype has a count of ten or more. V and J are TRBV2 and TRBJ1-4, with 8 bases matching TRBD1. Germline values: CDR1 SNHLY, CDR2 FYNNEI. The ends lost 4 bases at V and 3 bases at J; junction bases unmatched: 4. The CDR3 totals 15 residues. The CDR3 nucleotides read TGTGCCAGCAGTGGACAGGGGACACCTAATGAAAAACTGTTTTTT. Translation: CASSGQGTPNEKLFF.

This clonotype has more than one count but fewer than ten. A much larger clone lies a single base off, so this may be a read error. The V and J genes are TRBV12-3 or TRBV12-4 and TRBJ1-2; possible D gene TRBD1, 6 bases. Between the trimmed V and J ends, which lost 5 bases and 4 bases, there was a span of 17 bases. The CDR3 totals 15 residues. The CDR3 reads CASSDVQQGSYGYTF. CDR3 nucleotides: TGTGCCAGCAGTGATGTGCAACAGGGTTCCTATGGCTACACCTTC.

This clonotype was counted many times. The V call is TRBV20-1, the J call TRBJ2-5, with D possibly being TRBD2 (7 bases). The CDR3 is made up of 13 amino acids. Germline V CDR1 and CDR2: DFQATT, SNEGSKA (reference sequence). V gave up 6 bases and J gave up 4 bases, with 15 bases separating them. The chain's CDR3 is CSAVPGGRETQYF. The CDR3 bases are TGCAGTGCCGTACCCGGGGGGCGAGAGACCCAGTACTTC.

The V and J genes are TRBV24-1 and TRBJ2-2, with D perhaps matching TRBD2 (6 bases). V lost 3 bases to trimming and J lost 5 bases, with 15 bases between them. There are 16 residues in the CDR3. Germline V gene lookup returns CDR1 KGHDR and CDR2 SFDVKD. The DNA for the CDR3 is TGTGCCACCAGTGATCATGGCCCTCGGGGGACCGGGGAGCTGTTTTTT. Encoded protein: CATSDHGPRGTGELFF.

A note on this clonotype: The final CDR3 position lacks the conserved phenylalanine or tryptophan, pointing to a likely read error. This chain links TRBV7-3 with TRBJ2-1, with 9 bases identical to TRBD2. Trimming took 2 bases from V and 7 from J; bases not matched to a gene: 6. Germline-derived CDR1 and CDR2 are SGHTA and FQGTGA. The CDR3 has 15 amino acids. CDR3 sequence reads: CASSLAREGRNEQFL. The CDR3, as DNA: TGTGCCAGCAGCTTAGCGCGGGAGGGCCGGAATGAGCAGTTCCTC.

This clonotype was counted a few times. The CDR3 here is CASSSTHNEQFF. The CDR3 DNA reads TGCGCCAGCAGCTCGACCCACAATGAGCAGTTCTTC. V usage is TRBV5-1 and J usage is TRBJ2-1; no clear D. Germline CDR1 SGHRS, CDR2 YFSETQ. The CDR3 extends over 12 amino acids. V was pared by 3 bases and J by 5 bases, with 6 bases between.

This sequence joins TRBV6-1 and TRBJ1-3, with TRBD1 identical over 8 bases. V trimming: 5 bases; J trimming: 8 bases; junction bases outside the gene matches: 14. The CDR3 loop spans 16 amino acids. Germline lookup yields CDR1 MNHNS and CDR2 SASEGT. The CDR3: CASSTGTGPKGDTIYF. The CDR3, as DNA: TGTGCCAGCAGTACCGGGACAGGCCCTAAGGGAGACACCATATATTTT.

The DNA for the CDR3 is TGCAGTGCTATTCCCCCCGGGGCGGGGACCCAGTACTTC. It yields the protein CSAIPPGAGTQYF. The rearrangement links TRBV20-1 to TRBJ2-5, with D perhaps matching TRBD1 or TRBD2 (5 bases each). Trimming left V 4 bases short and J 7 bases short, with 16 bases between. The CDR3 contains 13 residues. Looked up from germline, CDR1 is DFQATT and CDR2 is SNEGSKA (reference sequence).

This clonotype was found a few times. The V and J genes are TRBV5-1 and TRBJ2-2; 7 nucleotides align to TRBD2. Trimming at V came to 5 bases and at J to 0 bases, leaving 1 base not matched to a gene. This CDR3 spans 14 amino acids. Per the germline V gene, CDR1 is SGHRS and CDR2 is YFSETQ. DNA of the CDR3: TGCGCCAGCAGGGGAGGGGCGAACACCGGGGAGCTGTTTTTT. It translates to CASRGGANTGELFF.

Many counts were recorded for this clonotype. The chain links TRBV6-2 or TRBV6-3 to TRBJ1-1, with D possibly TRBD1 on 5 matching bases. The germline V gene has CDR1 MNHEY and CDR2 SVGEGT. Between the trimmed V and J ends, which lost 2 bases and 6 bases, there was a span of 10 bases. This CDR3 has 13 amino acids. The CDR3 here is CASSYARAAEAFF. The DNA for the CDR3 is TGTGCCAGCAGTTACGCCAGGGCAGCTGAAGCTTTCTTT.

V is TRBV9 and J is TRBJ2-7; TRBD2 is a possible D gene (6 bases). V shed 3 bases and J shed 6 bases, with 19 bases lying between them. The CDR3 is made up of 15 amino acids. Germline CDR1 SGDLS, CDR2 YYNGEE. As DNA, the CDR3 is TGTGCCAGCAGCGGACCGGCGGCCCGGGGGTTCGAGCAGTACTTC. Amino acids: CASSGPAARGFEQYF. Together with reference TRBV9 and TRBJ2-7, the CDR3 gives the full variable domain: DSGVTQTPKHLITATGQRVTLRCSPRSGDLSVYWYQQSLDQGLQFLIQYYNGEERAKGNILERFSAQQFPDLHSELNLSSLELGDSALYFCASSGPAARGFEQYFGPGTRLTVT.

The V call is TRBV7-2, the J call TRBJ2-7; the match to TRBD2 covers 8 bases. Per the germline V gene, CDR1 is SGHTA and CDR2 is FQGNSA. V shed 0 bases, J shed 1 base, and the junction held 11 bases outside the gene matches. The CDR3 contains 18 residues. CDR3 bases: TGTGCCAGCAGCTTAGCAGGTAGCGGGGTGTCGGCTTCCTACGAGCAGTACTTC. It yields the protein CASSLAGSGVSASYEQYF. Using reference TRBV7-2 and TRBJ2-7 for the parts outside the CDR3, the full variable domain is GAGVSQSPSNKVTEKGKDVELRCDPISGHTALYWYRQSLGQGLEFLIYFQGNSAPDKSGLPSDRFSAERTGGSVSTLTIQRTQQEDSAVYLCASSLAGSGVSASYEQYFGPGTRLTVT.

This clonotype has a count of ten or more. V usage is TRBV6-1 and J usage is TRBJ2-7; D possibly uses TRBD1 or TRBD2 (5 bases each). CDR1 is MNHNS and CDR2 is SASEGT in the germline V gene. With 6 bases removed from V and 0 bases from J, the gap between germline ends came to 15 bases. The CDR3 is 15 amino acids. The CDR3 sequence is CASRLRDAYSYEQYF. CDR3 in DNA: TGTGCCAGCAGACTTCGGGACGCGTACTCCTACGAGCAGTACTTC.

The rearrangement links TRBV7-8 to TRBJ1-1; TRBD1 might be the D (5 bases). Trimming removed 4 bases from V and 7 bases from J, with 13 bases in between. CDR1 is SGHVS, CDR2 FQNEAQ, per germline. The CDR3 has 13 amino acids. The DNA for the CDR3 is TGTGCCAGCAGCTCCACGGGGGTTATTGAAGCTTTCTTT. It translates to CASSSTGVIEAFF.